This T cell receptor beta chain is drawn from a study of cytomegalovirus exposure and HLA in healthy donors. Study-wide findings and caveats: Segments of the TCR beta V type were, in most cases, productive about 90% or about 30% of the time in an earlier analysis. In a later analysis, specific HLA alleles were associated with over 15,000 TCR beta sequences at a 0.05 false discovery rate.

In nominal health when sampled, donors likely had unrecorded immune exposures nonetheless. The CDR3 consists of 16 residues. Trimming removed 2 bases from V and 1 base from J; junction bases left unmatched: 7. The germline V gene encodes CDR1 KGHSH and CDR2 LQKENI. Both 60 Vbeta primers and 13 Jbeta primers went into the PCR. Using immunoSEQ multiplex PCR, the repertoire was profiled, and TCRdb retains in-frame clones only, with some absent. Here the sample spans roughly 140,000 clones, over 60% being singletons. With regard to this clone: Its antigen is not identified.

The receptor's source is a male donor in good health and CMV-seronegative. Sequenced material: PBMCs. The chain combines TRBV18 with TRBJ1-1, with 7 nucleotides matching TRBD1. CDR3 in amino acids: CASSPLSPGGNTEAFF. For the CDR3, the DNA is TGTGCCAGCTCACCATTATCCCCAGGGGGGAACACTGAAGCTTTCTTT. Full variable domain (outside the CDR3, taken from reference TRBV18 and TRBJ1-1): NAGVMQNPRHLVRRRGQEARLRCSPMKGHSHVYWYRQLPEEGLKFMVYLQKENIIDESGMPKERFSAEFPKEGPSILRIQQVVRGDSAAYFCASSPLSPGGNTEAFFGQGTRLTVV.